One sample yielded the 32 T cell receptor beta chains listed below, sequenced in a study of blood T cell repertoires in COVID-19. Profiled with immunoSEQ multiplex PCR; TCRdb holds only in-frame clones, not every one. Of about 33,000 clones in the sample, just over 85% were seen once. The sequencing sample was made of peripheral blood. These receptors came from a human donor in a cohort sampled during active COVID-19.

This chain joins TRBV7-8 and TRBJ2-2; D is perhaps TRBD2 (6 bases). The CDR3 contains 15 residues. Germline V lookup: CDR1 SGHVS, CDR2 FQNEAQ. Trimming removed 3 bases at V and 2 bases at J, with 10 bases between. The CDR3 DNA reads as TGTGCCAGCAGCTTGCGGGAAACCAACACCGGGGAGCTGTTTTTT. It specifies CASSLRETNTGELFF.

The V and J genes are TRBV2 and TRBJ2-7; 8 positions agree with TRBD2. The CDR3 covers 16 residues. Per germline, CDR1 SNHLY and CDR2 FYNNEI. V was clipped by 5 bases and J by 6 bases; unmatched bases: 15. The CDR3: CASSPHDTGGPREQYF. The CDR3 nucleotides read TGTGCCAGCAGTCCCCACGATACGGGGGGGCCGCGCGAGCAGTACTTC.

Only a few counts were recorded for this clone. The chain is built from TRBV18 and TRBJ2-5, with TRBD1 as a possible D gene (5 bases). The V gene's germline CDR1 is KGHSH and CDR2 LQKENI. Between the trimmed V and J ends, which lost 6 bases and 1 base, there was a span of 12 bases. There are 14 residues in the CDR3. CDR3 sequence: CASSNTGAQETQYF. In nucleotides, the CDR3 is TGTGCCAGCTCGAATACAGGTGCCCAAGAGACCCAGTACTTC.

The chain couples TRBV7-2 to TRBJ1-4; D gene unclear. Trimming stripped 2 bases from V and 0 bases from J, with 10 bases between. Germline loops: CDR1 SGHTA, CDR2 FQGNSA. The CDR3 spans 16 residues. The CDR3 nucleotides are TGTGCCAGCAGCTTAAACCCTCTAGCAACTAATGAAAAACTGTTTTTT. Amino acid sequence: CASSLNPLATNEKLFF.

The rearrangement links TRBV2 to TRBJ1-2; the D gene is possibly TRBD1 (6 bases). CDR3 length: 16 residues. The germline gives CDR1 SNHLY, CDR2 FYNNEI. The V gene lost 5 bases and the J gene lost 1 base, with 17 bases spanning the gap. The CDR3 nucleotides are TGTGCCAGCAGTAGCACCACGGGACAAATTAACTATGGCTACACCTTC. Its protein product is CASSSTTGQINYGYTF.

The chain uses TRBV7-8 and TRBJ2-7; D possibly corresponds to TRBD2 (6 bases). This CDR3 is built from 14 residues. Between the trimmed V and J ends, which lost 7 bases and 0 bases, there was a span of 13 bases. Per the germline V gene, CDR1 is SGHVS and CDR2 is FQNEAQ. The chain's CDR3 is CASTLTRVSYEQYF. For the CDR3, the DNA is TGTGCCAGCACCCTGACTAGAGTCTCCTACGAGCAGTACTTC.

This clone was recorded only once. This CDR3 reads CASSLDRAGTEAFF. The CDR3 region has the DNA TGCGCCAGCAGCCTTGACAGGGCAGGAACTGAAGCTTTCTTT. The chain employs TRBV4-1 and TRBJ1-1, with 7 bases lining up with TRBD1. Unmatched junction bases numbered 7, after V lost 4 bases and J lost 5 bases. The CDR3 consists of 14 residues. Germline assignment: CDR1 MGHRA and CDR2 YSYEKL.

This sequence joins TRBV2 and TRBJ1-5; 7 nucleotides match TRBD1. V gave up 5 bases and J gave up 7 bases; unmatched junction bases: 8. CDR1 SNHLY and CDR2 FYNNEI come from the germline V gene. CDR3 length equals 14 residues. In DNA, the CDR3 is TGTGCCAGCAGTCCACGGACAGGTCTCCAGCCCCAGCATTTT. It codes for CASSPRTGLQPQHF.

The chain has TRBV2 and TRBJ1-1, with 8 bases fitting TRBD1. The germline CDR1 and CDR2 sequences are SNHLY and FYNNEI. The ends lost 3 bases at V and 5 bases at J; junction bases unmatched: 8. The CDR3 extends over 15 amino acids. CDR3 residues: CASSDRGRVATEAFF. The CDR3 nucleotides read TGTGCCAGCAGTGACAGGGGGCGGGTAGCAACTGAAGCTTTCTTT.

This sequence joins TRBV7-3 and TRBJ2-2; D may be TRBD1 (6 bases). With 6 bases removed from V and 7 bases from J, the gap between germline ends came to 15 bases. Germline V gene data show CDR1 as SGHTA and CDR2 as FQGTGA. The CDR3 totals 14 residues. Here the CDR3 reads CASSSQGLVGELFF. In DNA form, the CDR3 reads TGTGCCAGCAGTTCACAGGGTTTGGTCGGGGAGCTGTTTTTT.

The V gene is TRBV7-2, the J gene TRBJ1-1; 7 nucleotides agree with TRBD1. This CDR3 is built from 15 residues. CDR1 SGHTA and CDR2 FQGNSA come from the germline V gene. V was pared by 5 bases and J by 5 bases, with 11 bases of the junction left unmatched. CDR3 DNA sequence: TGTGCCAGCAGCCCTAACCAACAGGGGTGGACTGAAGCTTTCTTT. Its protein product is CASSPNQQGWTEAFF.

The V and J genes are TRBV7-6 and TRBJ1-6; D is unresolved. Germline CDR1 and CDR2: SGHVS and FNYEAQ. Trimming took 1 base from V and 13 from J, leaving 11 bases between them. This CDR3 has 13 residues. In nucleotides, the CDR3 is TGTGCCAGCAGCTTAGATACGGTAATGCCCCTCCACTTT. It yields the protein CASSLDTVMPLHF.

This clone was counted once. The chain combines TRBV12-3 or TRBV12-4 with TRBJ1-1; D possibly corresponds to TRBD1 (6 bases). V shed 1 base and J shed 4 bases, with 7 bases lying between them. The CDR3 is 13 amino acids. The CDR3 DNA follows: TGTGCCAGCAGTTTAGACAGGGTCACTGAAGCTTTCTTT. Residues: CASSLDRVTEAFF.

This clone was recorded only once. The chain combines TRBV19 with TRBJ2-2, with 9 bases identical to TRBD1. CDR1 LNHDA and CDR2 SQIVND come from the germline V gene (reference sequence). This CDR3 spans 16 amino acids. V shed 10 bases and J 1 base; nucleotides not matched to a gene: 10. The CDR3 DNA follows: TGTGCCACCCCAATCTGGACAGGGGTGAACACCGGGGAGCTGTTTTTT. Its protein is CATPIWTGVNTGELFF.

This sequence joins TRBV10-1 and TRBJ1-1; D gene uncertain. This CDR3 contains 13 residues. The V and J ends lost 2 bases and 3 bases respectively, with 7 bases between them. Germline V gene lookup returns CDR1 WNHNN and CDR2 SYGVQD (reference sequence). In DNA, the CDR3 is TGCGCCAGCAGTGAGATGCAGTACACTGAAGCTTTCTTT. Amino acid sequence: CASSEMQYTEAFF.

The chain couples TRBV7-2 to TRBJ1-2; D is undetermined. Germline CDR1 and CDR2: SGHTA and FQGNSA. This CDR3 is built from 16 residues. The V end was cut by 5 bases, the J end by 4 bases, with 20 bases between. The CDR3 reads CASSPWRVQALYGYTF. CDR3 coding DNA: TGTGCCAGCAGCCCCTGGCGTGTTCAGGCCCTCTATGGCTACACCTTC. The whole variable domain, remainder taken from reference TRBV7-2 and TRBJ1-2, is GAGVSQSPSNKVTEKGKDVELRCDPISGHTALYWYRQSLGQGLEFLIYFQGNSAPDKSGLPSDRFSAERTGGSVSTLTIQRTQQEDSAVYLCASSPWRVQALYGYTFGSGTRLTVV.

A single count supports this clone. As DNA, the CDR3 is TGCGCCAGCAGCCCGAGGACAGGGGGCTACAATGAGCAGTTCTTC. This encodes CASSPRTGGYNEQFF. The V and J genes are TRBV5-1 and TRBJ2-1, with 10 nucleotides matching TRBD1. CDR3 length: 15 amino acids. Germline V gene lookup returns CDR1 SGHRS and CDR2 YFSETQ. V trimming: 4 bases; J trimming: 3 bases; junction bases outside the gene matches: 4. The complete variable domain, with remaining parts taken from reference TRBV5-1 and TRBJ2-1, reads KAGVTQTPRYLIKTRGQQVTLSCSPISGHRSVSWYQQTPGQGLQFLFEYFSETQRNKGNFPGRFSGRQFSNSRSEMNVSTLELGDSALYLCASSPRTGGYNEQFFGPGTRLTVL.

The chain is built from TRBV9 and TRBJ2-1; 10 nucleotides line up with TRBD2. CDR1 is SGDLS, CDR2 YYNGEE, per germline. Losses at the gene ends were 5 bases for V and 10 bases for J; bases not matched to a gene: 12. The CDR3 is 15 residues long. CDR3 in DNA: TGTGCCAGCAGGCTTCTAGCGGGAGACGAGGGCGAGCAGTTCTTC. Protein: CASRLLAGDEGEQFF. Drawing the rest from reference TRBV9 and TRBJ2-1, the complete variable domain is DSGVTQTPKHLITATGQRVTLRCSPRSGDLSVYWYQQSLDQGLQFLIQYYNGEERAKGNILERFSAQQFPDLHSELNLSSLELGDSALYFCASRLLAGDEGEQFFGPGTRLTVL.

The CDR3 loop reads CASIKDPSGSYEQYF. Here the CDR3 DNA reads TGTGCCAGCATTAAAGATCCTAGCGGGAGTTACGAGCAGTACTTC. The gene calls are TRBV7-2 and TRBJ2-7, with TRBD2 identical over 10 bases. Unmatched junction bases numbered 10, after V lost 7 bases and J lost 4 bases. The CDR3 runs to 15 residues. Germline values: CDR1 SGHTA, CDR2 FQGNSA.

This rearrangement joins TRBV7-9 to TRBJ2-3; 7 bases fit TRBD1. V was clipped by 5 bases and J by 2 bases; unmatched bases: 7. CDR1 and CDR2 from the germline V gene are SEHNR and FQNEAQ (reference sequence). The CDR3 length is 15 residues. DNA for the CDR3: TGTGCCAGCAGCAAGAGGGGGCACCCCACAGATACGCAGTATTTT. This gives the protein CASSKRGHPTDTQYF.

This CDR3 reads CASSESRGGQYNEQFF. The CDR3 DNA sequence: TGTGCCAGCAGCGAATCCCGGGGGGGACAGTACAATGAGCAGTTCTTC. The chain couples TRBV2 to TRBJ2-1; weak D call: TRBD2 (8 bases). This CDR3 is built from 16 residues. V was trimmed by 6 bases and J by 4 bases, leaving 19 bases between them. Germline V lookup: CDR1 SNHLY, CDR2 FYNNEI.

The CDR3 loop reads CASSYLLNTGELFF. CDR3 DNA: TGTGCCAGCTCCTATCTCCTCAACACCGGGGAGCTGTTTTTT. The chain joins TRBV18 to TRBJ2-2; D ambiguous. Germline loops: CDR1 KGHSH, CDR2 LQKENI. This CDR3 spans 14 amino acids. V was shortened by 6 bases and J by 2 bases, with 10 bases between the two germline ends.

The chain combines TRBV7-2 with TRBJ2-3; the D is unclear. The CDR3 sequence is 14 residues long. Germline assignment: CDR1 SGHTA and CDR2 FQGNSA. Trimming cost V 5 bases and J 0 bases, with 9 bases left between them. Written as DNA, the CDR3 is TGTGCCAGCAGCATCTCCACTAGCACAGATACGCAGTATTTT. As protein: CASSISTSTDTQYF.

The chain carries TRBV5-1 and TRBJ2-4, with D possibly matching TRBD2 (5 bases). The germline gives CDR1 SGHRS, CDR2 YFSETQ. Trimming shortened V by 0 bases and J by 6 bases, and 10 bases separated the two germline ends. This CDR3 comprises 14 residues. DNA for the CDR3: TGCGCCAGCAGCTTGGCGGCAAGCGGAAACATTCAGTACTTC. Encoded protein: CASSLAASGNIQYF.

The chain carries TRBV4-3 and TRBJ2-7, with D possibly being TRBD2 (5 bases). The V end lost 0 bases, the J end lost 2 bases, and 8 bases lay between the germline ends. This CDR3 has 14 amino acids. Germline-derived CDR1 and CDR2 are LGHNA and YSLEER. The CDR3 bases are TGCGCCAGCAGCCAAGATAGCGACGCCTACGAGCAGTACTTC. Protein product: CASSQDSDAYEQYF.

The chain joins TRBV5-1 to TRBJ2-7; 9 bases fit TRBD1. CDR3 size: 14 residues. J gave up 6 bases and V 0 bases, and 4 bases lay outside the gene matches. Germline V CDR1 and CDR2: SGHRS, YFSETQ. The chain's CDR3 is CASSLGDREGEQYF. Here the CDR3 DNA reads TGCGCCAGCAGCTTGGGGGACAGGGAGGGCGAGCAGTACTTC. Looking up the rest from reference TRBV5-1 and TRBJ2-7 gives the full variable domain: KAGVTQTPRYLIKTRGQQVTLSCSPISGHRSVSWYQQTPGQGLQFLFEYFSETQRNKGNFPGRFSGRQFSNSRSEMNVSTLELGDSALYLCASSLGDREGEQYFGPGTRLTVT.

The gene calls are TRBV5-1 and TRBJ1-4; D unclear. This CDR3 spans 16 amino acids. V gave up 0 bases and J gave up 0 bases, with 9 bases separating them. CDR1 and CDR2 from the germline V gene are SGHRS and YFSETQ. This CDR3 reads CASSLGLLATNEKLFF. CDR3 sequence (DNA): TGCGCCAGCAGCTTGGGACTTCTAGCAACTAATGAAAAACTGTTTTTT.

J is TRBJ2-7 and V is TRBV6-5, with 7 bases that match TRBD2. The CDR3 length is 13 residues. With V trimmed by 2 bases and J by 4 bases, 2 bases remained unmatched. Germline V gene lookup returns CDR1 MNHEY and CDR2 SVGAGI. The CDR3 reads CASSYIGGYEQYF. In nucleotides, the CDR3 is TGTGCCAGCAGTTACATCGGGGGGTACGAGCAGTACTTC.

This clone was recorded only once. The rearrangement joins TRBV27 to TRBJ1-1; TRBD1 is a possible D gene (6 bases). Germline V gene lookup returns CDR1 MNHEY and CDR2 SMNVEV (reference sequence). CDR3 length equals 14 residues. V lost 7 bases and J lost 1, with 13 bases in between. The CDR3 spells CASTREGGNTEAFF. DNA of the CDR3: TGTGCCAGCACTAGAGAAGGGGGGAACACTGAAGCTTTCTTT.

The chain carries TRBV7-2 and TRBJ2-3; D may be TRBD2 (6 bases). Trimming removed 2 bases at V and 6 bases at J, with 9 bases between. CDR3 length: 13 amino acids. Germline lookup yields CDR1 SGHTA and CDR2 FQGNSA. The CDR3 spells CASSLSRGDTQYF. In nucleotides, the CDR3 is TGTGCCAGCAGCTTATCACGGGGGGATACGCAGTATTTT.

The chain carries TRBV11-2 and TRBJ2-7; possible D gene TRBD2, 6 bases. CDR3 length: 13 amino acids. Germline CDR1 and CDR2: SGHAT and FQNNGV. Between the trimmed V and J ends, which lost 7 bases and 5 bases, there was a span of 15 bases. CDR3 residues: CASTTWDFNEQYF. CDR3 nucleotide sequence: TGTGCCAGCACCACCTGGGACTTCAACGAGCAGTACTTC.

The chain is built from TRBV10-3 and TRBJ2-7; 8 bases map to TRBD1. The CDR3 is 14 amino acids. In germline, CDR1 is ENHRY, CDR2 SYGVKD. Trimming cost V 6 bases and J 2 bases; bases outside gene matches: 6. The DNA for the CDR3 is TGTGCCATCAGCCCGGACAGGGCCACCTACGAGCAGTACTTC. This sequence encodes CAISPDRATYEQYF.